This TCR beta chain derives from a study of neurological immune-mediated disorders. Using its own MiXCR run on the 5' RACE reads, TCRdb lists one record per CDR3 protein. The sample holds some 43,000 distinct CDR3 sequences; roughly 13% are singletons and the top ten take around 10%. Sample time point: longitudinal time-point 3. This clonotype has a count of ten or more. The V and J ends lost 5 bases and 5 bases, in that order; junction bases with no gene match: 4. The CDR3 is made up of 12 amino acids. CDR1 and CDR2 from the germline V gene are DFQATT and SNEGSKA (reference sequence). The chain employs TRBV20-1 and TRBJ2-5; TRBD2 agrees at 8 bases. The sequencing sample was made of PBMCs. This receptor was identified in a male donor with HTLV-1-associated myelopathy (HAM/TSP). CDR3 in amino acids: CSASGLAETQYF. Written as DNA, the CDR3 is TGCAGTGCTTCCGGACTAGCTGAGACCCAGTACTTC.